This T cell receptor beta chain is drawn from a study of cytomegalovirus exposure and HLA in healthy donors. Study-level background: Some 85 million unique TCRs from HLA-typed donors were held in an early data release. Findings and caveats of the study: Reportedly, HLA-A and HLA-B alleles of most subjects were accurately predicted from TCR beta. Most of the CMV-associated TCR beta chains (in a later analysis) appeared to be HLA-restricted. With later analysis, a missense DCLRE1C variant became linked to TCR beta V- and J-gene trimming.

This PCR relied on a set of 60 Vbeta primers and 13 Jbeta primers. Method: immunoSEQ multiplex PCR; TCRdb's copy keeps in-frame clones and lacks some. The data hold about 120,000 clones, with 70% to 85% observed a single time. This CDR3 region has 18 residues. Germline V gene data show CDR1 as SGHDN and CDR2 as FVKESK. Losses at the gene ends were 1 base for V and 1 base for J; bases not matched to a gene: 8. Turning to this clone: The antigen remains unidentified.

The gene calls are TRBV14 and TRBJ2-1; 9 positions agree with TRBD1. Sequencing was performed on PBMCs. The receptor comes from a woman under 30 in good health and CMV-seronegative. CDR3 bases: TGTGCCAGCAGCCAAGCTGGGACAGGGAAGGTATCCTACAATGAGCAGTTCTTC. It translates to CASSQAGTGKVSYNEQFF.